The rows below give T cell receptor beta chains drawn from one sample of a study of OX40 agonist ivuxolimab in advanced cancers. Only in-frame clones appear in the TCRdb table, and some are missing; sequencing was by immunoSEQ multiplex PCR. The table lists approximately 34,000 clones, 80% to 85% of them singletons. The sequences come from CD4+ or CD8+ T cells sorted from blood, collected in a trial of the OX40 agonist ivuxolimab. These receptors were collected from an adult with an advanced solid tumor such as melanoma, head and neck, liver or kidney cancer. Both conserved end residues are part of each CDR3. Fields, in order: clone size, D gene, V gene, J gene, CDR3 length, CDR3 protein, CDR3 DNA. D genes are given only for firm matches. Not all rows give a size; the values are once, few, many and, for expanded clones, a class.

>.|.|TRBV28|TRBJ1-1|14
CASISHGLNTEAFF
TGTGCCAGCATCTCTCACGGCCTGAACACTGAAGCTTTCTTT
>.|.|TRBV7-9|TRBJ1-1|14
CASTHVGGKTEAFF
TGTGCCAGCACCCACGTAGGGGGTAAAACTGAAGCTTTCTTT
>.|.|TRBV28|TRBJ1-4|15
CASSPPRTENEKLFF
TGTGCCAGCAGTCCCCCCCGGACAGAGAATGAAAAACTGTTTTTT
>.|.|TRBV7-6|TRBJ1-5|16
CASSLGGGRSNQPQHF
TGTGCCAGCAGCTTAGGAGGTGGCAGAAGCAATCAGCCCCAGCATTTT
>.|TRBD1|TRBV7-9|TRBJ2-1|17
CASSPNPGQESYNEQFF
TGTGCCAGCAGCCCAAATCCGGGACAGGAGTCCTACAATGAGCAGTTCTTC
>.|.|TRBV28|TRBJ1-5|13
CASSLDPNQPQHF
TGTGCCAGCAGTTTAGACCCCAATCAGCCCCAGCATTTT
>.|TRBD1|TRBV6-5|TRBJ2-1|12
CASSYGDRKQFF
TGTGCCAGCAGTTACGGGGACAGAAAGCAGTTCTTC
>.|.|TRBV7-3|TRBJ2-6|15
CASSPEISGANVLTF
TGTGCCAGCAGCCCCGAAATCTCTGGGGCCAACGTCCTGACTTTC
>once|TRBD1|TRBV5-1|TRBJ2-7|15
CASSLVDRGVDEQYF
TGCGCCAGCAGTCTAGTAGACAGGGGGGTCGACGAGCAGTACTTC
>.|.|TRBV19|TRBJ1-2|14
CASKGRDSGFGYTF
TGTGCCAGTAAGGGCCGGGACTCGGGCTTTGGCTACACCTTC
>.|.|TRBV4-2|TRBJ1-2|15
CASSQDRGAFYGYTF
TGTGCCAGCAGCCAAGATAGGGGCGCGTTCTATGGCTACACCTTC
>.|.|TRBV28|TRBJ1-1|13
CASSRRTNTEAFF
TGTGCCAGCAGTAGGAGGACGAACACTGAAGCTTTCTTT
>few|.|TRBV11-1|TRBJ1-3|14
CASSAGTTGNTIYF
TGTGCCAGCAGCGCCGGGACAACTGGAAACACCATATATTTT
>.|.|TRBV4-3|TRBJ1-2|12
CASRKTGYGYTF
TGCGCCAGCAGAAAGACAGGCTATGGCTACACCTTC
>once|.|TRBV12-2|TRBJ1-6|17
CASRCRPPVYYNSPLHF
TGTGCAAGTCGCTGCCGTCCTCCGGTGTATTATAATTCACCCCTCCACTTT
>.|.|TRBV7-9|TRBJ2-3|14
CASSPPGSTDTQYF
TGTGCCAGCAGCCCCCCGGGGAGCACAGATACGCAGTATTTT
>few|.|TRBV9|TRBJ2-7|15
CASSVSAVSSYEQYF
TGTGCCAGCAGCGTATCGGCGGTAAGCTCCTACGAGCAGTACTTC
>few|.|TRBV14|TRBJ2-7|15
CASSQGQADVYEQYF
TGTGCCAGCAGCCAAGGACAGGCCGACGTCTACGAGCAGTACTTC
>few|TRBD2|TRBV7-2|TRBJ2-1|15
CASSLSGRALDEQFF
TGTGCCAGCAGCTTAAGCGGGAGGGCCCTCGATGAGCAGTTCTTC
>.|.|TRBV7-2|TRBJ1-2|13
CASSSLGGAGYTF
TGTGCCAGCAGCTCGTTGGGGGGGGCCGGCTACACCTTC
>once|TRBD2|TRBV6-6|TRBJ2-1|14
CAAIGGASSNEQFF
TGTGCCGCCATCGGGGGGGCCTCGTCCAATGAGCAGTTCTTC
>.|TRBD1|TRBV7-2|TRBJ2-7|14
CASSFTTGTYEQYF
TGTGCCAGCAGCTTTACGACAGGGACCTACGAGCAGTACTTC
>.|TRBD1|TRBV27|TRBJ1-2|14
CASSPRGTNYGYTF
TGTGCCAGCAGTCCCAGGGGGACGAACTATGGCTACACCTTC
>.|.|TRBV2|TRBJ2-3|15
CASGYSGLPEDTQYF
TGTGCCAGCGGATATTCGGGACTCCCGGAAGATACGCAGTATTTT
>.|.|TRBV4-2|TRBJ1-5|14
CASSQDGKDQPQHF
TGTGCCAGCAGCCAAGATGGGAAAGATCAGCCCCAGCATTTT
>.|.|TRBV2|TRBJ2-5|14
CASRALKGVETQYF
TGTGCCAGCAGAGCCCTAAAGGGGGTGGAGACCCAGTACTTC
>.|.|TRBV7-2|TRBJ1-1|14
CASSLRHGNTEAFF
TGTGCCAGCAGCCTCCGACACGGTAACACTGAAGCTTTCTTT
>.|TRBD2|TRBV7-2|TRBJ2-3|14
CASRLSSGDRAQYF
TGTGCCAGCAGGTTATCTAGCGGGGACAGAGCGCAGTATTTT
>.|.|TRBV5-4|TRBJ2-3|14
CASSLVGDPTKPDF
TGTGCCAGCAGCTTGGTAGGAGACCCAACCAAGCCGGATTTT
>.|TRBD1|TRBV28|TRBJ2-5|18
CASTQTGTGERGQETQYF
TGTGCCAGCACACAGACCGGGACAGGGGAGAGAGGCCAAGAGACCCAGTACTTC
>.|TRBD1|TRBV5-1|TRBJ1-1|14
CASGTGGKNTEAFF
TGCGCCAGTGGGACAGGGGGTAAGAACACTGAAGCTTTCTTT
>.|.|TRBV6-5|TRBJ1-6|14
CASRTGIVNSPLHF
TGTGCCAGCCGTACAGGGATTGTTAATTCACCCCTCCACTTT
>.|TRBD1|TRBV29-1|TRBJ2-5|11
CSGGQEETQYF
TGCAGCGGGGGACAGGAAGAGACCCAGTACTTC
>.|.|TRBV6-6|TRBJ1-2|13
CASSYSLGYGYTF
TGTGCCAGCAGTTACTCGCTGGGCTATGGCTACACCTTC
>.|TRBD2|TRBV7-3|TRBJ2-3|15
CASSRSGGYTDTQYF
TGTGCCAGCAGCCGTAGCGGGGGGTACACAGATACGCAGTATTTT
>.|.|TRBV27|TRBJ2-3|13
CATREGVPDTQYF
TGTGCCACCAGGGAAGGGGTCCCAGATACGCAGTATTTT
>.|.|TRBV18|TRBJ1-5|13
CASSGGSNQPQHF
TGTGCCAGCTCTGGGGGCAGCAATCAGCCCCAGCATTTT
>.|TRBD1|TRBV5-4|TRBJ1-1|13
CASSRQGGTEAFF
TGTGCCAGCAGCCGACAGGGAGGGACTGAAGCTTTCTTT
>.|.|TRBV9|TRBJ1-1|14
CASSFTMDSLEAFF
TGTGCCAGCAGCTTCACTATGGACAGCCTTGAAGCTTTCTTT
>.|TRBD1|TRBV15|TRBJ2-7|15
CATSPGTGNIYEQYF
TGTGCCACCAGCCCCGGGACAGGGAATATCTACGAGCAGTACTTC
>few|.|TRBV6-5|TRBJ1-1|16
CASSYFAGRGNTEAFF
TGTGCCAGCAGTTACTTCGCAGGGAGGGGGAACACTGAAGCTTTCTTT
>.|.|TRBV27|TRBJ2-3|14
CASSLERGTDTQYF
TGTGCCAGCAGTTTAGAGAGGGGAACAGATACGCAGTATTTT
>.|.|TRBV19|TRBJ1-6|14
CASSITPSNSPLHF
TGTGCCAGTAGTATTACCCCTTCAAATTCACCCCTCCACTTT
>few|.|TRBV30|TRBJ2-1|12
CAWSGDNNEQFF
TGTGCCTGGAGCGGAGATAACAATGAGCAGTTCTTC
>.|.|TRBV7-9|TRBJ1-4|13
CASSFAGREKLFF
TGTGCCAGCAGCTTCGCAGGCCGTGAAAAACTGTTTTTT
>once|.|TRBV7-2|TRBJ2-7|13
CASSLDRSGEQYF
TGTGCCAGCAGCTTAGACAGGTCGGGCGAGCAGTACTTC
>.|.|TRBV4-1|TRBJ2-3|16
CASSQVDMVSTDTQYF
TGCGCCAGCAGCCAAGTAGACATGGTCAGCACAGATACGCAGTATTTT
>.|.|TRBV10-3|TRBJ1-5|13
CAISESTQGPQHF
TGTGCCATCAGTGAGTCGACGCAGGGTCCCCAGCATTTT
>.|.|TRBV19|TRBJ2-2|15
CASSSPQTLTGELFF
TGTGCCAGTAGTTCCCCCCAGACCCTAACCGGGGAGCTGTTTTTT
>.|TRBD2|TRBV11-2|TRBJ2-7|16
CASSLESGIPSYEQYF
TGTGCCAGCAGCTTAGAGAGCGGGATCCCCTCCTACGAGCAGTACTTC
>.|.|TRBV2|TRBJ1-2|13
CASSEFRDYGYTF
TGTGCCAGCAGTGAGTTTCGGGACTATGGCTACACCTTC
>.|.|TRBV28|TRBJ2-7|11
CASRWAGEQYF
TGTGCCAGCAGGTGGGCGGGGGAGCAGTACTTC
>once|TRBD1|TRBV4-3|TRBJ2-7|15
CASSGLGQGFLEQYF
TGCGCCAGCAGCGGCCTCGGACAGGGATTCCTCGAGCAGTACTTC
>.|.|TRBV29-1|TRBJ2-7|13
CSVPGQFSYEQYF
TGCAGCGTCCCGGGCCAATTCTCCTACGAGCAGTACTTC
>.|.|TRBV28|TRBJ2-7|13
CASRDGNVNEQYF
TGTGCCAGCAGGGACGGGAACGTCAACGAGCAGTACTTC
>.|.|TRBV18|TRBJ1-5|13
CASSPEGYQPQHF
TGTGCCAGCTCACCGGAGGGCTATCAGCCCCAGCATTTT
>.|.|TRBV7-9|TRBJ2-7|13
CASSLGRVGEQYF
TGTGCCAGCAGCTTAGGCAGGGTAGGCGAGCAGTACTTC
>.|TRBD1|TRBV7-2|TRBJ2-3|16
CASSHPQTGATDTQYF
TGTGCCAGCAGCCACCCCCAGACAGGGGCTACGGATACGCAGTATTTT
>.|TRBD2|TRBV7-9|TRBJ2-7|15
CASSPGMRELYEQYF
TGTGCCAGCAGCCCGGGTATGCGGGAGTTATACGAGCAGTACTTC
>.|TRBD1|TRBV27|TRBJ1-6|15
CATSDRGLNNSPLHF
TGTGCCACCTCGGACAGGGGGCTCAATAATTCACCCCTCCACTTT